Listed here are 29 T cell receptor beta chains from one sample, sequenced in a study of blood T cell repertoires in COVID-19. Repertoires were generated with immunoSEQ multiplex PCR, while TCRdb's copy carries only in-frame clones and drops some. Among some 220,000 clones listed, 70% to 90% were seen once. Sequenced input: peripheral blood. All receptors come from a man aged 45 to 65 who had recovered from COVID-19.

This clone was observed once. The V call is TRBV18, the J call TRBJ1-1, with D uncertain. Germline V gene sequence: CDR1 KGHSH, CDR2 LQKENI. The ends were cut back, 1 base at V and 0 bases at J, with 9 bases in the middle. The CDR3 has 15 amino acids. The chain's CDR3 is CASSPQAGLNTEAFF. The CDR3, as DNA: TGTGCCAGCTCACCACAGGCAGGCTTGAACACTGAAGCTTTCTTT.

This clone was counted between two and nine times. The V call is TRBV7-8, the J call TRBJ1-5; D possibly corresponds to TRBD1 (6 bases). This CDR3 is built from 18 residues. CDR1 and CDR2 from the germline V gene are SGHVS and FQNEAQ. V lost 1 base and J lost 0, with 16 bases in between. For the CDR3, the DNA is TGTGCCAGCAGCTTAGGTCTGCAGGGGATCTATAGCAATCAGCCCCAGCATTTT. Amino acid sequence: CASSLGLQGIYSNQPQHF.

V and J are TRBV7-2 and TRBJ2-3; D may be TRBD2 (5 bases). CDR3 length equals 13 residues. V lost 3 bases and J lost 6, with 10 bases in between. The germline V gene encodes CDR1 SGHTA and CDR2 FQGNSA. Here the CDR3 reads CASSFSERDTQYF. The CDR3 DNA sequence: TGTGCCAGCAGCTTTAGCGAGCGGGATACGCAGTATTTT.

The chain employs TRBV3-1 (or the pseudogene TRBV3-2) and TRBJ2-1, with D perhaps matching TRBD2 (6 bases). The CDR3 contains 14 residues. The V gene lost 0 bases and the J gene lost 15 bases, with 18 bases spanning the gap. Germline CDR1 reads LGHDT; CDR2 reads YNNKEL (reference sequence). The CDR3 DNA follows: TGTGCCAGCAGCCAAGATGGGGCGGGAAGGGTTCGGTTCTTC. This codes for CASSQDGAGRVRFF.

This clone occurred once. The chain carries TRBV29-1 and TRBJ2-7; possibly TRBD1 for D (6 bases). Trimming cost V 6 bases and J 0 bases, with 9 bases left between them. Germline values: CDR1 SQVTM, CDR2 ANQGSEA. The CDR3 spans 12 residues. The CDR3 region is CSVVTGSYEQYF. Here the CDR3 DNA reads TGCAGCGTCGTGACAGGCTCCTACGAGCAGTACTTC.

CDR3 sequence (DNA): TGTGCCAGCAGCCTAGGGACAGGAGGAACCGGGGAGCTGTTTTTT. This translates into CASSLGTGGTGELFF. The chain combines TRBV4-2 with TRBJ2-2; TRBD1 matches at 8 bases. Trimming removed 4 bases from V and 5 bases from J; junction bases left unmatched: 6. This CDR3 region has 15 residues. CDR1 is LGHNA, CDR2 YNFKEQ, per germline.

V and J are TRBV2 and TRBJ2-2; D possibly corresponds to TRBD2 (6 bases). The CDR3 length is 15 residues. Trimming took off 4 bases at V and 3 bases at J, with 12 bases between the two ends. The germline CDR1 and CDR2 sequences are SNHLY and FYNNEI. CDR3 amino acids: CASSGWGVDTGELFF. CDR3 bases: TGTGCCAGCAGTGGCTGGGGGGTGGACACCGGGGAGCTGTTTTTT.

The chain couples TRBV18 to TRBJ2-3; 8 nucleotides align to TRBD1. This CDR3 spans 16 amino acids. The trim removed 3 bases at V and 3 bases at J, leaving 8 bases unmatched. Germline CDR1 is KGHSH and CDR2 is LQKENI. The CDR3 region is CASSPRGPLGTDTQYF. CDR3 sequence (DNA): TGTGCCAGCTCACCCAGGGGGCCCCTGGGGACAGATACGCAGTATTTT.

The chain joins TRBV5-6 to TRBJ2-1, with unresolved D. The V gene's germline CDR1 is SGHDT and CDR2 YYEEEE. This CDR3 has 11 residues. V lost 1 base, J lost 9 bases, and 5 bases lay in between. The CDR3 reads CASSLISEQFF. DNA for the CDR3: TGTGCCAGCAGCTTGATCAGTGAGCAGTTCTTC. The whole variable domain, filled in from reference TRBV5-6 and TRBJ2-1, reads DAGVTQSPTHLIKTRGQQVTLRCSPKSGHDTVSWYQQALGQGPQFIFQYYEEEERQRGNFPDRFSGHQFPNYSSELNVNALLLGDSALYLCASSLISEQFFGPGTRLTVL.

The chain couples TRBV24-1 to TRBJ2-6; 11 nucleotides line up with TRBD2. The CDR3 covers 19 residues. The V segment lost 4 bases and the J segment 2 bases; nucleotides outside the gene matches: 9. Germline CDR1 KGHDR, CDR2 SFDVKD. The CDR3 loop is CATSDKLAGESTGANVLTF. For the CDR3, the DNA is TGTGCCACCAGTGACAAACTAGCGGGAGAATCCACTGGGGCCAACGTCCTGACTTTC.

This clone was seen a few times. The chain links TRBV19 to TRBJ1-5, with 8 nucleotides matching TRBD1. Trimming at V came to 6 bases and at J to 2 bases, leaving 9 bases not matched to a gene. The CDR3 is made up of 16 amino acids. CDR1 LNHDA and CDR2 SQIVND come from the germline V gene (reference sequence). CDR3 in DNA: TGTGCCAGTAGGCTGACAGGGGCGTTGGGCAATCAGCCCCAGCATTTT. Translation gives CASRLTGALGNQPQHF. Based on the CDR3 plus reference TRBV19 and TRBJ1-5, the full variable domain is DGGITQSPKYLFRKEGQNVTLSCEQNLNHDAMYWYRQDPGQGLRLIYYSQIVNDFQKGDIAEGYSVSREKKESFPLTVTSAQKNPTAFYLCASRLTGALGNQPQHFGDGTRLSIL.

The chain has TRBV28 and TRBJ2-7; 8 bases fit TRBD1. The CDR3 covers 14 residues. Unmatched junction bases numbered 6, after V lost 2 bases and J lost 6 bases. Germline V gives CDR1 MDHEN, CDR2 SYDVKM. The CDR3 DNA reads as TGTGCCAGCAGTTTACAGGGGGCGAGGTCCGAGCAGTACTTC. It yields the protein CASSLQGARSEQYF.

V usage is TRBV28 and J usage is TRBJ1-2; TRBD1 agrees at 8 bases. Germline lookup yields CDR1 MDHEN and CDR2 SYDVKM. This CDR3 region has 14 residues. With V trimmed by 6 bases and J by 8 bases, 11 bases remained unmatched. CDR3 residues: CASRTQGGHLGYTF. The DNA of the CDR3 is TGTGCCAGCAGGACACAGGGGGGTCACTTAGGCTACACCTTC.

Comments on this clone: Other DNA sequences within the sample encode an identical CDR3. In nucleotides, the CDR3 is TGTGCCAGCAGCCTCTGGGGGGGCTCCTATAATTCACCCCTCCACTTT. Protein product: CASSLWGGSYNSPLHF. The gene calls are TRBV7-9 and TRBJ1-6; possible D gene TRBD1, 5 bases. The germline V gene encodes CDR1 SEHNR and CDR2 FQNEAQ (reference sequence). CDR3 length: 16 amino acids. V was clipped by 5 bases and J by 0 bases, with 11 bases between them.

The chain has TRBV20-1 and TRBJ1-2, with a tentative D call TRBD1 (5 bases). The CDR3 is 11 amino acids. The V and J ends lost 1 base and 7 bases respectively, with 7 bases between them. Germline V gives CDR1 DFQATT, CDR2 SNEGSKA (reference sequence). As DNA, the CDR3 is TGCAGTGCTAGAGCGGGGGGTGGCTACACCTTC. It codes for CSARAGGGYTF.

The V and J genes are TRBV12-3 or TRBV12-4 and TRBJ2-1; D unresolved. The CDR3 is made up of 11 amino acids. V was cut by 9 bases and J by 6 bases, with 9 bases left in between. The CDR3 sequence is CASTYSNEQFF. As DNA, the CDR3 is TGTGCCAGTACCTATAGCAATGAGCAGTTCTTC.

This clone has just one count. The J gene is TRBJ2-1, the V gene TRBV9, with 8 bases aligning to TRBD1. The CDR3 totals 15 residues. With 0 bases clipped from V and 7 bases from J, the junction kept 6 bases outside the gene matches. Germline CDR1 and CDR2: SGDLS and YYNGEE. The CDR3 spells CASSVAAGGENEQFF. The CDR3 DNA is TGTGCCAGCAGCGTAGCGGCAGGGGGCGAGAATGAGCAGTTCTTC.

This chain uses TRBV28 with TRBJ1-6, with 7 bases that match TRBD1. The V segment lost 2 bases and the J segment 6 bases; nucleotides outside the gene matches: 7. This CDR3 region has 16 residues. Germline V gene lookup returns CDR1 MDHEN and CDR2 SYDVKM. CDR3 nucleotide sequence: TGTGCCAGCAGTTTACGAGGGGGCCCCATTAATTCACCCCTCCACTTT. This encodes CASSLRGGPINSPLHF.

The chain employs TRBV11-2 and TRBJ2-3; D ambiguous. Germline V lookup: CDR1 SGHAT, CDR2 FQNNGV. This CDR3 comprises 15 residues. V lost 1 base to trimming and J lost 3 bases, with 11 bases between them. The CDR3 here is CASSLGFIETDTQYF. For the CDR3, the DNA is TGTGCCAGCAGCTTAGGGTTTATCGAGACAGATACGCAGTATTTT.

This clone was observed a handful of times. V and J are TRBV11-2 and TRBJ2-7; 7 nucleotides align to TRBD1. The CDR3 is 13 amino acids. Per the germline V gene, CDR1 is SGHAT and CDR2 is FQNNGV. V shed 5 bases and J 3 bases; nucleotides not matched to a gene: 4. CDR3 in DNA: TGTGCCAGCAGCGAGGGACAGAGCTACGAGCAGTACTTC. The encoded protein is CASSEGQSYEQYF.

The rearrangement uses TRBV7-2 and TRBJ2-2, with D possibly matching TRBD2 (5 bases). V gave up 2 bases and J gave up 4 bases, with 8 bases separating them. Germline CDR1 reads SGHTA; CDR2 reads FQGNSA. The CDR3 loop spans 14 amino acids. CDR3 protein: CASSLSSGTGELFF. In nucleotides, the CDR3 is TGTGCCAGCAGCTTATCGAGCGGCACCGGGGAGCTGTTTTTT.

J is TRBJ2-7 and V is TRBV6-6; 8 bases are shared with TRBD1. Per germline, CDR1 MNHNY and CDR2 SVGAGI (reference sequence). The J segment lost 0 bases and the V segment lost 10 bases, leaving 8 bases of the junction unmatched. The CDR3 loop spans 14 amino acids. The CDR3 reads CATRGQGGSYEQYF. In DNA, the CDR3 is TGTGCCACCAGAGGACAGGGAGGCTCCTACGAGCAGTACTTC.

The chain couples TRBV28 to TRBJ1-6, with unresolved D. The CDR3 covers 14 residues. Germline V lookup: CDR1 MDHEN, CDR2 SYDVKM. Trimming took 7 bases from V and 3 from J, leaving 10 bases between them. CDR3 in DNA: TGTGCCAGCACCCCCAACAGCTATAATTCACCCCTCCACTTT. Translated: CASTPNSYNSPLHF.

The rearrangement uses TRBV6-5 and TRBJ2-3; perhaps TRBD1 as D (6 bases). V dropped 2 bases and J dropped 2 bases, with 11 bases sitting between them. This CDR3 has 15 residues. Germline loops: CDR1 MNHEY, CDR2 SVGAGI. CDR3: CASSYQGYYTDTQYF. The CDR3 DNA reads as TGTGCCAGCAGTTACCAGGGGTATTACACAGATACGCAGTATTTT.

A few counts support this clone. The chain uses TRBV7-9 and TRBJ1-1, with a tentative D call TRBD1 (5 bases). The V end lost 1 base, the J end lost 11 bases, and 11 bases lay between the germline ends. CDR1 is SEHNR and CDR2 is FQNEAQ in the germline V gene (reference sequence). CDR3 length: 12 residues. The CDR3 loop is CASSLVGGRAFF. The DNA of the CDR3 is TGTGCCAGCAGCTTAGTCGGGGGACGCGCTTTCTTT.

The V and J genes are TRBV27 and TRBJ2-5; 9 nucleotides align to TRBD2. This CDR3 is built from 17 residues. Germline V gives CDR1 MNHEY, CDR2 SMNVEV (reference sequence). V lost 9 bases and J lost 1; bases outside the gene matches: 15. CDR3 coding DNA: TGTGCCAGTCTTCCGCTTACTAGCGGGCTGCCCCAAGAGACCCAGTACTTC. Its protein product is CASLPLTSGLPQETQYF.

CDR3 nucleotide sequence: TGTGCCAGCGGTTCCGGAGAGACCCAGTACTTC. Translated: CASGSGETQYF. The chain joins TRBV6-2 or TRBV6-3 to TRBJ2-5; no clear D gene. The CDR3 consists of 11 residues. Trimming pared 8 bases from V and 4 bases from J, leaving 8 bases between. Germline lookup yields CDR1 MNHEY and CDR2 SVGEGT.

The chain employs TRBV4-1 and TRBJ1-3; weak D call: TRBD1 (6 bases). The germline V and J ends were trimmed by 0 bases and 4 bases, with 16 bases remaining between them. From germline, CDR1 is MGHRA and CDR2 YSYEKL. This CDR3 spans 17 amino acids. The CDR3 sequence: CASSQEWGTGSGNTIYF. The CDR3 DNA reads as TGCGCCAGCAGCCAAGAGTGGGGAACAGGGTCGGGAAACACCATATATTTT.

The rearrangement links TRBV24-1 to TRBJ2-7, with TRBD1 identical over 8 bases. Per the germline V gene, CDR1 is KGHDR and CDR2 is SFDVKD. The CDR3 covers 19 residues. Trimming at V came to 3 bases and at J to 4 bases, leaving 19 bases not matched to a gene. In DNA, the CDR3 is TGTGCCACCAGTGATAAGGCTCTCTCGTCGTTCGACAGGGGATACGAGCAGTACTTC. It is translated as CATSDKALSSFDRGYEQYF.